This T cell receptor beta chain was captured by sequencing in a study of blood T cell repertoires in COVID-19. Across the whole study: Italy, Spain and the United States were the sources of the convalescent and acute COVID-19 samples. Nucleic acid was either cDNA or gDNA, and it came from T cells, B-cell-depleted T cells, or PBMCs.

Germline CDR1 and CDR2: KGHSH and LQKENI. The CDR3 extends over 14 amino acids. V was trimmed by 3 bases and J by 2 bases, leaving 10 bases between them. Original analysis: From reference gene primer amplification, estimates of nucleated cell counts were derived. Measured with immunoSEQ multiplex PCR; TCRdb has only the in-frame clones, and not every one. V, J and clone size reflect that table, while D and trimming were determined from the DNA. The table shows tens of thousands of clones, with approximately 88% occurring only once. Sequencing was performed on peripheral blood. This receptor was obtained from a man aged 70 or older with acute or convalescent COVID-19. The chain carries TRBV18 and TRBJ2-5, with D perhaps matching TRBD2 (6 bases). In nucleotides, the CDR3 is TGTGCCAGCTCACCGGGCGGGACTCAAGAGACCCAGTACTTC. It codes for CASSPGGTQETQYF.